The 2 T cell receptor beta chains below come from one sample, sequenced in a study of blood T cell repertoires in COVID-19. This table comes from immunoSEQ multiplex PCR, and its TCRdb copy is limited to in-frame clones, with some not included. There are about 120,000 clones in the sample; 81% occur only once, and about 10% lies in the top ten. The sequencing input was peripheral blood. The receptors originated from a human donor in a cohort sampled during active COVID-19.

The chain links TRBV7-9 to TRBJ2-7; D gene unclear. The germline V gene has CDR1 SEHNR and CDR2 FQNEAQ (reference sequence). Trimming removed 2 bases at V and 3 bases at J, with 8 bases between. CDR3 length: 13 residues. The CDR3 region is CASSLISLYEQYF. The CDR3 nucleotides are TGTGCCAGCAGCTTAATTAGTCTCTACGAGCAGTACTTC.

The CDR3 coding sequence is TGTGCCAGCAGCTTAGGACAGGGTATCAACGAGCAGTACTTC. Its translation is CASSLGQGINEQYF. The V call is TRBV6-5, the J call TRBJ2-7; TRBD1 matches at 8 bases. The germline V gene has CDR1 MNHEY and CDR2 SVGAGI. J gave up 5 bases and V 6 bases, and 9 bases lay outside the gene matches. This CDR3 region has 14 residues.